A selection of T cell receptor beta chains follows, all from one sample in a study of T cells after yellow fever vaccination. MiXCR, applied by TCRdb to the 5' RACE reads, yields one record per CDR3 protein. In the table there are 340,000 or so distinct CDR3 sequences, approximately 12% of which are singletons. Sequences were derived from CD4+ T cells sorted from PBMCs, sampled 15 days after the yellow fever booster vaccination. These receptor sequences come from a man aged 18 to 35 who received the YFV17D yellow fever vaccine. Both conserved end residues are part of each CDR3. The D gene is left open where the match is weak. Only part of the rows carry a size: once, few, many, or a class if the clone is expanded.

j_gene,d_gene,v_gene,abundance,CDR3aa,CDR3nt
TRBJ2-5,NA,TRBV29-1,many,CSVGTAQGETQYF,TGCAGCGTTGGGACAGCCCAAGGGGAGACCCAGTACTTC
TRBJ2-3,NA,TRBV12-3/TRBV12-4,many,CASSSNTDTQYF,TGTGCCAGCAGCTCCAACACAGATACGCAGTATTTT
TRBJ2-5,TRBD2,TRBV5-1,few,CASSIAGTKQETQYF,TGCGCCAGCAGCATAGCCGGGACTAAGCAAGAGACCCAGTACTTC
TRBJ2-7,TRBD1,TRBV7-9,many,CASRRQGTTSYEQYF,TGTGCCAGCAGACGACAGGGCACGACCTCCTACGAGCAGTACTTC
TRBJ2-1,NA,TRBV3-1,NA,CASSQGGGTYNEQFF,TGTGCCAGCAGCCAAGGCGGGGGCACTTACAATGAGCAGTTCTTC
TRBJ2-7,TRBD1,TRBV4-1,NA,CASSQPTRTGKEQYF,TGCGCCAGCAGCCAACCAACGAGGACAGGGAAAGAGCAGTACTTC
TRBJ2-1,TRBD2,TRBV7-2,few,CASTVGGGVYNEQFF,TGTGCCAGCACCGTGGGCGGGGGGGTCTACAATGAGCAGTTCTTC
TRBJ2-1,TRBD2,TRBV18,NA,CASSPLGTSAYNEQFF,TGTGCCAGCTCACCATTAGGGACTAGCGCTTACAATGAGCAGTTCTTC
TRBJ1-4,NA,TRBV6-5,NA,CASSYSGSNNEKLFF,TGTGCCAGCAGTTACTCTGGGAGTAATAATGAAAAACTGTTTTTT
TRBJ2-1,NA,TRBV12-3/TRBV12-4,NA,CASSFPGNRHNEQFF,TGTGCCAGCAGTTTTCCCGGAAACAGGCATAATGAGCAGTTCTTC
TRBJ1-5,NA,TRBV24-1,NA,CATSDHRGVQPQHF,TGTGCCACCAGTGATCACCGGGGGGTTCAGCCCCAGCATTTT
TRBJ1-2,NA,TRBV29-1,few,CTTAGSGYTF,TGCACTACAGCGGGGAGTGGCTACACCTTC
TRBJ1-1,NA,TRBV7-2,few,CASSPQGRSNTEAFF,TGTGCCAGCAGCCCACAGGGTCGCTCGAACACTGAAGCTTTCTTT
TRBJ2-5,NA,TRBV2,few,CASSEVRTGLGTQYF,TGTGCCAGCAGTGAAGTGAGGACTGGACTTGGGACCCAGTACTTC
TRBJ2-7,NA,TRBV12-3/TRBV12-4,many,CASSPGTVPKGQYF,TGTGCCAGCAGTCCCGGGACGGTTCCTAAGGGGCAGTACTTC
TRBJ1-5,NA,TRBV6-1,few,CASSERESQPQHF,TGTGCCAGCAGTGAGAGGGAAAGTCAGCCCCAGCATTTT
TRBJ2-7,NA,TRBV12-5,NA,CASGMNGRNEQYF,TGTGCTAGTGGAATGAACGGGAGAAACGAGCAGTACTTC
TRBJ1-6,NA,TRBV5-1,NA,CASSLGTAGESPLHF,TGCGCCAGCAGCTTGGGGACCGCCGGGGAATCACCCCTCCACTTT
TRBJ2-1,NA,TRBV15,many,CATTEGGRGTYNEQFF,TGTGCCACCACCGAGGGGGGGAGAGGGACCTACAATGAGCAGTTCTTC
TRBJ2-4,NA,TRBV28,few,CASRNPGAKNIQYF,TGTGCCAGCAGAAACCCGGGTGCCAAAAACATTCAGTACTTC
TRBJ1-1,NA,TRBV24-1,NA,CATSDLGGEAFF,TGTGCCACCAGTGATTTGGGCGGTGAAGCTTTCTTT
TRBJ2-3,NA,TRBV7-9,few,CASSTSGFSADTQYF,TGTGCCAGCAGCACCTCGGGCTTCAGCGCAGATACGCAGTATTTT
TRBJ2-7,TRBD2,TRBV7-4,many,CASSLGLAARRKDEQYF,TGTGCCAGCAGCCTCGGACTAGCGGCCAGACGAAAAGACGAGCAGTACTTC
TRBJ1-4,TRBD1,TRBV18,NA,CASSQLRDSLNEKLFF,TGTGCCAGCTCACAACTTCGGGACAGCCTTAATGAAAAACTGTTTTTT
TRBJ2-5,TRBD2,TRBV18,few,CASSPFRLAVQETQYF,TGTGCCAGCTCACCCTTTAGACTAGCAGTCCAAGAGACCCAGTACTTC
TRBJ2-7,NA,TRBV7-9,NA,CASSFQGPSYEQYF,TGTGCCAGCAGCTTTCAGGGACCCTCCTACGAGCAGTACTTC
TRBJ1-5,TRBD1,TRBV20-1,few,CSARRDSSQPQHF,TGCAGTGCTCGCCGGGACAGCAGTCAGCCCCAGCATTTT
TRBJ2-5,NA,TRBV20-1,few,CSASIRIASTETQYF,TGCAGTGCTAGTATTCGAATTGCTAGTACAGAGACCCAGTACTTC
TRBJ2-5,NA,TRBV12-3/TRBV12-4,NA,CASSLSGRKETQYF,TGTGCCAGCAGTTTATCGGGACGGAAAGAGACCCAGTACTTC
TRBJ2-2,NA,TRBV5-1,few,CASSLARAVNGELFF,TGCGCCAGCAGCTTGGCCAGGGCGGTAAACGGGGAGCTGTTTTTT
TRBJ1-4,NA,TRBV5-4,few,CASSWTGTVGEKLFF,TGTGCCAGCAGCTGGACCGGGACCGTGGGGGAAAAACTGTTTTTT
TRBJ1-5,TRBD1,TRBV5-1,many,CASSLGTGGLNQPQHF,TGCGCCAGCAGCTTGGGGACAGGGGGTTTAAATCAGCCCCAGCATTTT
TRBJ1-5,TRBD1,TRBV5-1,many,CASSPNPTGERNQPQHF,TGCGCCAGCAGCCCGAATCCCACAGGGGAAAGAAATCAGCCCCAGCATTTT
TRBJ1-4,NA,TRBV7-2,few,CASSFQGRNEKLFF,TGTGCCAGCAGTTTTCAGGGCAGAAACGAAAAACTGTTTTTT
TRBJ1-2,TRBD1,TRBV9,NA,CASSVEGDRPTF,TGTGCCAGCAGCGTAGAGGGGGACAGGCCGACCTTC
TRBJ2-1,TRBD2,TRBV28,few,CASRTGGGQVYNEQFF,TGTGCCAGCAGAACTGGGGGGGGTCAGGTCTACAATGAGCAGTTCTTC
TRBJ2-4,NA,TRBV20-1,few,CSARSKNIQYF,TGCAGTGCTAGGAGCAAAAACATTCAGTACTTC
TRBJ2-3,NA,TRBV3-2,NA,CASSQDRTGTGPLDTQYF,TGTGCCAGCAGCCAAGATAGAACTGGGACAGGGCCACTAGATACGCAGTATTTT
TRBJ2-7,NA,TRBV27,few,CASSPSDSPTKQYF,TGTGCCAGCAGTCCCTCGGACAGCCCTACGAAGCAGTACTTC
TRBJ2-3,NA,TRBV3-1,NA,CASSLQSSTTQYF,TGTGCCAGCAGCCTCCAGTCTAGCACTACGCAGTATTTT
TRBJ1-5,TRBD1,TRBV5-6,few,CASSRTGNNQPQHF,TGTGCCAGCAGCCGGACAGGGAACAATCAGCCCCAGCATTTT